The rows below give T cell receptor beta chains drawn from one sample of a study of regulatory T cells in long-lasting Graves disease. TCRdb re-analysed the multiplex PCR reads in MiXCR, keeping a single row per CDR3 protein. The sample shows around 400,000 distinct CDR3 sequences, 15% to 18% of them seen only once. The specimen was peripheral blood mononuclear cells (PBMCs), collected at new diagnosis, from a patient treated with antithyroid drugs. The receptors here all came from a female donor with Graves disease. The CDR3 runs from the conserved cysteine through the conserved F or W. A D gene is named only where the DNA matches it firmly. Clone size is given for some rows only: seen once, a few or many times, or a class if the clone is expanded.

TRBV12-3/TRBV12-4	TRBJ2-7	TRBD2	-	CASGLGGAGEQYF	TGTGCCAGCGGTTTGGGGGGAGCGGGGGAGCAGTACTTC
TRBV12-5	TRBJ1-1	-	many	CASGQGRFREAFF	TGTGCTAGTGGCCAAGGACGGTTTCGGGAAGCTTTCTTT
TRBV6-1	TRBJ1-6	TRBD1	few	CASKPGTGYSPLHF	TGTGCCAGCAAGCCCGGGACAGGCTATTCACCCCTCCACTTT
TRBV20-1	TRBJ1-5	-	many	CSANGVWGHQPQHF	TGCAGTGCTAACGGGGTTTGGGGTCATCAGCCCCAGCATTTT
TRBV28	TRBJ2-1	-	-	CASSHGQSSYNEQFF	TGTGCCAGCAGTCACGGACAGAGCTCCTACAATGAGCAGTTCTTC
TRBV28	TRBJ1-4	-	once	CASSGNYEKLFF	TGTGCCAGCAGTGGAAATTATGAAAAACTGTTTTTT
TRBV4-1	TRBJ1-6	TRBD1	many	CASSPTRDRENSPLHF	TGCGCCAGCAGCCCTACTCGGGACAGGGAGAATTCACCCCTCCACTTT
TRBV5-6	TRBJ1-3	TRBD1	few	CASSSLRYRGGNTIYF	TGTGCCAGCAGTAGCTTAAGGTACAGGGGTGGAAACACCATATATTTT
TRBV7-4	TRBJ1-1	-	many	CASSFPGRPNTEAFF	TGTGCCAGCAGCTTTCCGGGACGGCCGAACACTGAAGCTTTCTTT
TRBV4-1	TRBJ1-5	TRBD1	many	CASSQGMDRTGGNSNQPQHF	TGCGCCAGCAGCCAAGGCATGGATCGGACAGGGGGAAATAGCAATCAGCCCCAGCATTTT
TRBV7-2	TRBJ2-2	TRBD1	-	CASSSDRDGNTGELFF	TGTGCCAGCAGCTCCGACAGGGACGGGAACACCGGGGAGCTGTTTTTT
TRBV7-9	TRBJ1-1	-	many	CASSLGQGKLNTEAFF	TGTGCCAGCAGCTTAGGGCAGGGCAAACTGAACACTGAAGCTTTCTTT
TRBV7-2	TRBJ2-3	TRBD2	many	CASSLSGGSRTDTQYF	TGTGCCAGCAGCCTTAGCGGGGGGAGCCGCACAGATACGCAGTATTTT
TRBV3-1	TRBJ2-4	-	-	CASSQTLRSGNIQYF	TGTGCCAGCAGCCAAACTTTACGATCTGGAAACATTCAGTACTTC
TRBV20-1	TRBJ1-2	-	few	CSASSGFLSYGYTF	TGCAGTGCTAGTTCTGGGTTCCTCTCCTATGGCTACACCTTC
TRBV27	TRBJ2-7	TRBD1	once	CASSLFTGGSSYEQYF	TGTGCCAGCAGTTTATTTACAGGGGGAAGCTCCTACGAGCAGTACTTC
TRBV5-6	TRBJ2-1	-	few	CASSLQTIGSYNEQFF	TGTGCCAGCAGCCTCCAGACTATCGGGAGCTACAATGAGCAGTTCTTC
TRBV2	TRBJ1-1	TRBD1	-	CASSPDRAPNTEAFF	TGTGCCAGCAGCCCCGACAGGGCGCCGAACACTGAAGCTTTCTTT
TRBV19	TRBJ2-1	-	few	CASSTRARVRNEQFF	TGTGCCAGTAGTACCCGGGCCAGGGTCAGGAATGAGCAGTTCTTC
TRBV6-1	TRBJ2-2	-	many	CASYKARTNTGELFF	TGTGCCAGCTATAAGGCCCGTACGAACACCGGGGAGCTGTTTTTT
TRBV5-1	TRBJ1-5	-	many	CASSKDRNQPQHF	TGCGCCAGCAGCAAGGACAGAAATCAGCCCCAGCATTTT
TRBV7-2	TRBJ2-5	-	many	CASSLGQRREETQYF	TGTGCCAGCAGCTTAGGGCAGAGGAGAGAAGAGACCCAGTACTTC
TRBV13	TRBJ2-7	TRBD1	many	CASTLGTGLYEQYF	TGTGCCAGCACCCTTGGGACAGGGCTCTACGAGCAGTACTTC
TRBV19	TRBJ2-1	TRBD1	few	CASSGDRGRFSEQFF	TGTGCCAGTAGTGGGGACAGGGGAAGGTTCAGTGAGCAGTTCTTC
TRBV3-1	TRBJ2-5	TRBD2	many	CASRPALSAGGLETQYF	TGTGCCAGCAGGCCTGCCCTCAGCGCGGGAGGTCTAGAGACCCAGTACTTC
TRBV7-2	TRBJ2-4	TRBD2	many	CASSAEGWGQRGENIQYF	TGTGCCAGCAGCGCAGAAGGGTGGGGCCAACGGGGGGAAAACATTCAGTACTTC
TRBV7-2	TRBJ2-1	TRBD1	few	CASSSDRGRLAAFYNEQFF	TGTGCCAGCAGCTCGGACAGGGGGCGTCTGGCGGCTTTCTACAATGAGCAGTTCTTC
TRBV28	TRBJ2-1	-	-	CASRPYKENEQFF	TGTGCCAGCAGACCTTACAAGGAAAATGAGCAGTTCTTC